One and the same sample provided the 28 T cell receptor beta chains below, sequenced in a study of regulatory T cells in long-lasting Graves disease. Stated time point: newly diagnosed GD, antithyroid drugs for less than 3 months. The TCR library was made from RNA extracted from PBMCs. The TCR beta library used iRepertoire HTBI primers with Arm-PCR amplification of CDR3. In TCRdb, the multiplex PCR reads were re-called with MiXCR into one record per CDR3 protein. The data show approximately 360,000 distinct CDR3 sequences, 12% seen once. These data are also associated with another study on T cells in Graves' hyperthyroidism and ophthalmopathy.

Specimen: peripheral blood mononuclear cells (PBMCs), collected at new diagnosis, from a patient treated with antithyroid drugs. Every receptor here comes from a woman aged 18-29 years with Graves disease.

The sample holds many counts of this clonotype. The rearrangement links TRBV6-1 to TRBJ1-4; D gene unclear. Germline lookup yields CDR1 MNHNS and CDR2 SASEGT. CDR3 size: 13 residues. V was pared by 6 bases and J by 7 bases, with 12 bases between. DNA of the CDR3: TGTGCCAGCAGCCGCGGCTTTGTTGAAAAACTGTTTTTT. Protein sequence: CASSRGFVEKLFF.

This clonotype was counted a few times. This chain connects TRBV19 to TRBJ1-6, with 8 positions matching TRBD1. This CDR3 has 14 residues. V lost 1 base, J lost 9 bases, and 2 bases stayed unmatched. The germline V gene encodes CDR1 LNHDA and CDR2 SQIVND (reference sequence). CDR3 DNA: TGTGCCAGTAGTATAGGACAGGGGTCTTCACCCCTCCACTTT. Translation gives CASSIGQGSSPLHF. The whole variable domain, filled in from reference TRBV19 and TRBJ1-6, reads DGGITQSPKYLFRKEGQNVTLSCEQNLNHDAMYWYRQDPGQGLRLIYYSQIVNDFQKGDIAEGYSVSREKKESFPLTVTSAQKNPTAFYLCASSIGQGSSPLHFGNGTRLTVT.

This clonotype was seen ten or more times. This chain uses TRBV20-1 with TRBJ2-3; D perhaps matches TRBD2 (6 bases). The CDR3 spans 12 residues. V lost 7 bases to trimming and J lost 3 bases, with 11 bases between them. CDR1 and CDR2 (germline): DFQATT, SNEGSKA (reference sequence). The CDR3 coding sequence is TGCAGTGGGAGCAGCGGGACAGATACGCAGTATTTT. Amino acid sequence: CSGSSGTDTQYF.

This clonotype was recorded many times. CDR3 DNA sequence: TGTGCCAGCAGTTTGTCCCCTATCCTTGGCAATCAGCCCCAGCATTTT. Amino acids: CASSLSPILGNQPQHF. V usage is TRBV12-3 or TRBV12-4 and J usage is TRBJ1-5; D not certain. V lost 3 bases to trimming and J lost 2 bases, with 14 bases between them. The CDR3 consists of 16 residues.

This clonotype has a count of ten or more. The V and J genes are TRBV7-2 and TRBJ1-5, with 8 nucleotides matching TRBD1. The germline CDR1 and CDR2 sequences are SGHTA and FQGNSA. With 2 bases clipped from V and 5 bases from J, the junction kept 2 bases outside the gene matches. The CDR3 extends over 14 amino acids. Here the CDR3 reads CASSLRTGYQPQHF. Here the CDR3 DNA reads TGTGCCAGCAGCTTAAGGACAGGGTATCAGCCCCAGCATTTT.

The rearrangement links TRBV29-1 to TRBJ2-3, with D perhaps matching TRBD2 (6 bases). The CDR3 contains 15 residues. The germline gives CDR1 SQVTM, CDR2 ANQGSEA. Trimming pared 2 bases from V and 3 bases from J, leaving 15 bases between. Written as DNA, the CDR3 is TGCAGCGTTGAAAAGGAGGGAGCGTTTACAGATACGCAGTATTTT. This encodes CSVEKEGAFTDTQYF.

This clonotype was observed a handful of times. This could be a read error, since a much larger clone is one nucleotide away. V and J are TRBV2 and TRBJ1-1; D perhaps matches TRBD1 (5 bases). The CDR3 is 14 amino acids. In germline, CDR1 is SNHLY, CDR2 FYNNEI. CDR3 coding DNA: TGTGCCAGCAAGGAGGGACCCTTGAACGCTGAAGCTTTCTTT. As protein: CASKEGPLNAEAFF.

This clonotype was detected ten times or more. The chain combines TRBV6-2 or TRBV6-3 with TRBJ1-2; unclear D gene. The V end was cut by 2 bases, the J end by 0 bases, with 4 bases between. The CDR3 covers 13 residues. Germline-derived CDR1 and CDR2 are MNHEY and SVGEGT. The CDR3 nucleotides are TGTGCCAGCAGTTACAGTCCTAACTATGGCTACACCTTC. Its protein product is CASSYSPNYGYTF.

This clonotype was picked up a small number of times. The CDR3 DNA reads as TGTGCCAGCAGCCTGACACAGGGGGCTTATGAAAAACTGTTTTTT. Translating gives CASSLTQGAYEKLFF. V usage is TRBV7-9 and J usage is TRBJ1-4, with 9 bases matching TRBD1. The germline V gene has CDR1 SEHNR and CDR2 FQNEAQ (reference sequence). V dropped 5 bases and J dropped 6; count of bases not matched to a gene: 7. The CDR3 contains 15 residues.

This clonotype was detected ten times or more. The CDR3 DNA follows: TGTGCCAGCAGACCAACAGGGGACCCCTACAATGAGCAGTTCTTC. Translating gives CASRPTGDPYNEQFF. This chain joins TRBV28 and TRBJ2-1; 7 bases match TRBD1. The junction had 7 bases not matched to a gene; V was cut back by 6 bases and J by 2 bases. This CDR3 has 15 amino acids. CDR1 is MDHEN and CDR2 is SYDVKM in the germline V gene.

The sample holds many counts of this clonotype. This chain connects TRBV7-2 to TRBJ1-2; the D is unclear. There are 13 residues in the CDR3. V lost 6 bases and J lost 8, with 16 bases in between. In germline, CDR1 is SGHTA, CDR2 FQGNSA. CDR3 protein: CASRSPPEPGYTF. The CDR3 DNA follows: TGTGCCAGCAGGTCCCCCCCCGAGCCGGGCTACACCTTC.

This clonotype has just one count. Just one base apart from a much larger clone, this may be a read error. This chain uses TRBV18 with TRBJ1-5; possible D gene TRBD1, 5 bases. Per the germline V gene, CDR1 is KGHSH and CDR2 is LQKENI. The CDR3 totals 14 residues. CDR3 DNA: TGTGCCACCTCCCTGGGGGGTAGCAATCAGCCCCGGCATTTT. This encodes CATSLGGSNQPRHF. Full variable domain (outside the CDR3, taken from reference TRBV18 and TRBJ1-5): NAGVMQNPRHLVRRRGQEARLRCSPMKGHSHVYWYRQLPEEGLKFMVYLQKENIIDESGMPKERFSAEFPKEGPSILRIQQVVRGDSAAYFCATSLGGSNQPRHFGDGTRLSIL.

The sample holds many counts of this clonotype. CDR3 DNA: TGTGCCAGCAGACCGTTCGGGACAGGGCATAGTGAGCAGTTCTTC. Protein sequence: CASRPFGTGHSEQFF. The V and J genes are TRBV6-1 and TRBJ2-1; 9 nucleotides agree with TRBD1. This CDR3 is 15 amino acids long. V shed 6 bases and J 9 bases; nucleotides not matched to a gene: 12. Germline V gene lookup returns CDR1 MNHNS and CDR2 SASEGT.

In this sample, this clonotype turned up many times. The V gene is TRBV5-1, the J gene TRBJ1-6; 7 bases agree with TRBD1. Looked up from germline, CDR1 is SGHRS and CDR2 is YFSETQ. This CDR3 region has 15 residues. V lost 1 base, J lost 2 bases, and 0 bases stayed unmatched. CDR3 region: CASSLQGAYNSPLHF. The CDR3 DNA follows: TGCGCCAGCAGCTTGCAGGGGGCCTATAATTCACCCCTCCACTTT.

As regards this clonotype: This could be a read error, since a much larger clone is one nucleotide away. The chain links TRBV6-1 to TRBJ2-7; D perhaps matches TRBD2 (6 bases). V lost 11 bases, J lost 0 bases, and 17 bases lay in between. Germline lookup yields CDR1 MNHNS and CDR2 SASEGT. The length of the CDR3 is 14 residues. The CDR3 is CAGILARGSYEQYV. As DNA, the CDR3 is TGTGCCGGGATCCTAGCGAGGGGCTCCTACGAGCAGTACGTC.

Many counts were recorded for this clonotype. This chain connects TRBV28 to TRBJ2-7; TRBD2 matches at 8 bases. This CDR3 contains 15 residues. Germline V gene sequence: CDR1 MDHEN, CDR2 SYDVKM. Germline trimming cut 1 base from V and 3 bases from J; bases unmatched to any gene: 5. CDR3 amino acids: CASSLSGTSGYEQYF. The CDR3 DNA follows: TGTGCCAGCAGTTTATCCGGGACTAGTGGCTACGAGCAGTACTTC. The full variable domain, with the rest looked up from reference TRBV28 and TRBJ2-7, is DVKVTQSSRYLVKRTGEKVFLECVQDMDHENMFWYRQDPGLGLRLIYFSYDVKMKEKGDIPEGYSVSREKKERFSLILESASTNQTSMYLCASSLSGTSGYEQYFGPGTRLTVT.

The chain is built from TRBV3-1 and TRBJ2-5; 9 nucleotides match TRBD2. Looked up from germline, CDR1 is LGHDT and CDR2 is YNNKEL (reference sequence). CDR3 length: 16 residues. Trimming cost V 6 bases and J 4 bases; bases outside gene matches: 12. The CDR3 spells CASSHSNSGSLETQYF. CDR3 coding DNA: TGTGCCAGCAGTCATTCGAATAGCGGGAGTTTAGAGACCCAGTACTTC.

The chain has TRBV4-1 and TRBJ2-2; D ambiguous. The germline CDR1 and CDR2 sequences are MGHRA and YSYEKL. The length of the CDR3 is 15 residues. V lost 1 base to trimming and J lost 1 base, with 7 bases between them. CDR3 coding DNA: TGCGCCAGCAGCCAAGTAGGTGGGAACACCGGGGAGCTGTTTTTT. Encoded protein: CASSQVGGNTGELFF.

This clonotype was detected ten times or more. The J gene is TRBJ2-5, the V gene TRBV29-1; D uncertain. Trimming took 4 bases from V and 5 from J, leaving 14 bases between them. The germline V gene has CDR1 SQVTM and CDR2 ANQGSEA. The CDR3 spans 13 residues. CDR3 amino acids: CSVGRHSGETQYF. The CDR3 bases are TGCAGCGTTGGGCGGCACTCCGGGGAGACCCAGTACTTC.

This clonotype was picked up a small number of times. A much larger clone lies one base from this, so it may be a read error. The rearrangement uses TRBV30 and TRBJ1-6; D is unresolved. This CDR3 has 11 residues. Germline V gene lookup returns CDR1 GTSNPN and CDR2 SVGIG (reference sequence). The ends were cut back, 5 bases at V and 8 bases at J, with 7 bases in the middle. CDR3 in amino acids: CAWDRDSPLHF. The CDR3, as DNA: TGTGCCTGGGATCGCGATTCACCCCTCCACTTT.

This clonotype appeared many times. The rearrangement joins TRBV29-1 to TRBJ1-6; a possible D gene is TRBD1 (6 bases). Germline V gives CDR1 SQVTM, CDR2 ANQGSEA. This CDR3 has 13 residues. V lost 6 bases, J lost 3 bases, and 9 bases lay in between. CDR3 coding DNA: TGCAGCGTAAGACAGGTCTATAATTCACCCCTCCACTTT. This gives the protein CSVRQVYNSPLHF.

In its sample, this clonotype was seen many times. The genes are TRBV3-1 and TRBJ2-1, with 9 nucleotides matching TRBD2. Germline V gene sequence: CDR1 LGHDT, CDR2 YNNKEL (reference sequence). V lost 4 bases and J lost 0; bases outside the gene matches: 4. The CDR3 length is 16 residues. The CDR3: CASSLISGGSYNEQFF. CDR3 coding DNA: TGTGCCAGCAGCCTGATTAGCGGGGGCTCCTACAATGAGCAGTTCTTC.

About this clonotype itself: A single base separates this from a much larger clone, so it may be a read error. The rearrangement uses TRBV28 and TRBJ2-1; 8 nucleotides align to TRBD2. CDR1 and CDR2 from the germline V gene are MDHEN and SYDVKM. Germline trimming cut 8 bases from V and 5 bases from J; bases unmatched to any gene: 11. The CDR3 extends over 15 amino acids. The CDR3 here is CASGPASGYNNEQFF. In nucleotides, the CDR3 is TGTGCCAGCGGGCCCGCTAGCGGGTATAACAATGAGCAGTTCTTC. Drawing the rest from reference TRBV28 and TRBJ2-1, the complete variable domain is DVKVTQSSRYLVKRTGEKVFLECVQDMDHENMFWYRQDPGLGLRLIYFSYDVKMKEKGDIPEGYSVSREKKERFSLILESASTNQTSMYLCASGPASGYNNEQFFGPGTRLTVL.

Of note for this clonotype: Since a much larger clone is just one base distant, this may be a read error. The gene calls are TRBV12-3 or TRBV12-4 and TRBJ2-3; the match to TRBD1 covers 7 bases. The CDR3 contains 15 residues. The CDR3, as DNA: TGTGCCAGCAGTTTAGAGGGGGCCGGGGTTGATATGCAGTATTTT. As protein: CASSLEGAGVDMQYF.

This clonotype appeared many times. V is TRBV30 and J is TRBJ2-1; D is ambiguous. Trimming left V 8 bases short and J 1 base short, with 12 bases between. In germline, CDR1 is GTSNPN, CDR2 SVGIG (reference sequence). The CDR3 contains 13 residues. The CDR3 DNA sequence: TGTGCCCGCAGCTACGGATCCTACAATGAGCAGTTCTTC. As protein: CARSYGSYNEQFF. Full variable domain (outside the CDR3, taken from reference TRBV30 and TRBJ2-1): SQTIHQWPATLVQPVGSPLSLECTVEGTSNPNLYWYRQAAGRGLQLLFYSVGIGQISSEVPQNLSASRPQDRQFILSSKKLLLSDSGFYLCARSYGSYNEQFFGPGTRLTVL.

Of note for this clonotype: This may be a read error, as it is one base from a much larger clone. J is TRBJ2-7 and V is TRBV7-9; no definite D call. Per the germline V gene, CDR1 is SEHNR and CDR2 is FQNEAQ (reference sequence). CDR3 length equals 15 residues. V lost 5 bases, J lost 3 bases, and 17 bases lay in between. CDR3: CASSRNSQARYEQYF. The CDR3 bases are TGTGCCAGCAGCCGCAATAGCCAGGCCCGCTACGAGCAGTACTTC.

This clonotype was seen repeatedly, ten times or more. The chain is built from TRBV12-3 or TRBV12-4 and TRBJ2-6; no clear D gene. Trimming stripped 7 bases from V and 2 bases from J, with 12 bases between. CDR3 length: 15 amino acids. The CDR3 here is CASIPGVAGANVLTF. CDR3 coding DNA: TGTGCCAGCATCCCTGGAGTGGCTGGGGCCAACGTCCTGACTTTC.

In this sample, this clonotype turned up many times. The chain links TRBV18 to TRBJ1-2, with D perhaps TRBD1 (6 bases). This CDR3 has 16 residues. V shed 1 base and J shed 6 bases, with 18 bases lying between them. In germline, CDR1 is KGHSH, CDR2 LQKENI. CDR3 sequence (DNA): TGTGCCAGCTCACCACTGGAGGGGGGCGCGTTTAATGGCTACACCTTC. It encodes CASSPLEGGAFNGYTF.